This passage covers 27 T cell receptor beta chains from one sample sequenced in a study of blood T cell repertoires in COVID-19. Profiled with immunoSEQ multiplex PCR; TCRdb holds only in-frame clones, not every one. The sample gives about 220,000 clones, under 90% of which show up once; about 3.9% is in the top ten. What was sequenced was peripheral blood. Source of these receptors: a woman over 75 with acute or convalescent COVID-19.

The chain links TRBV5-1 to TRBJ2-7; tentatively, D is TRBD2 (7 bases). The CDR3 runs 14 residues. Germline CDR1 reads SGHRS; CDR2 reads YFSETQ. The V and J ends lost 3 bases and 1 base respectively, with 11 bases between them. The CDR3 here is CASSSGGSSYEQYF. CDR3 DNA: TGCGCCAGCAGCTCGGGGGGCAGTTCCTACGAGCAGTACTTC.

This chain joins TRBV19 and TRBJ1-5; the match to TRBD1 covers 12 bases. V trimming: 5 bases; J trimming: 5 bases; junction bases outside the gene matches: 7. CDR1 and CDR2 from the germline V gene are LNHDA and SQIVND (reference sequence). This CDR3 comprises 16 residues. CDR3 sequence reads: CASSWDRGRRYQPQHF. CDR3 nucleotides: TGTGCCAGTAGTTGGGACAGGGGGCGCCGGTATCAGCCCCAGCATTTT.

The chain has TRBV2 and TRBJ2-3; the D gene is possibly TRBD1 (6 bases). The germline V gene has CDR1 SNHLY and CDR2 FYNNEI. The CDR3 spans 15 residues. With 1 base removed from V and 6 bases from J, the gap between germline ends came to 14 bases. DNA of the CDR3: TGTGCCAGCAGTGAAGGACAGGCTATTATGGATACGCAGTATTTT. Its translation is CASSEGQAIMDTQYF.

This clone was detected only a few times. The V call is TRBV30, the J call TRBJ1-6; 7 bases map to TRBD1. The CDR3 is made up of 20 amino acids. With 0 bases clipped from V and 0 bases from J, the junction kept 14 bases outside the gene matches. From germline, CDR1 is GTSNPN and CDR2 SVGIG (reference sequence). CDR3 DNA: TGTGCCTGGAGTGTAGACAGGGCGCTAACGTCGAGCTCCTATAATTCACCCCTCCACTTT. It yields the protein CAWSVDRALTSSSYNSPLHF.

The rearrangement joins TRBV4-1 to TRBJ2-1, with 7 bases identical to TRBD1. With V trimmed by 0 bases and J by 4 bases, 9 bases remained unmatched. CDR3 length equals 17 residues. Germline assignment: CDR1 MGHRA and CDR2 YSYEKL. The CDR3 region is CASSQDFRTGEYNEQFF. CDR3 bases: TGCGCCAGCAGCCAAGATTTTAGGACAGGAGAGTACAATGAGCAGTTCTTC.

CDR3 region: CASSRGLGNTEAFF. DNA for the CDR3: TGTGCCAGCAGCAGGGGGCTTGGGAACACTGAAGCTTTCTTT. The chain joins TRBV7-9 to TRBJ1-1; 7 bases map to TRBD1. The CDR3 extends over 14 amino acids. Trimming took 5 bases from V and 1 from J; bases not matched to a gene: 4. The germline CDR1 and CDR2 sequences are SEHNR and FQNEAQ (reference sequence).

This rearrangement joins TRBV6-5 to TRBJ1-5; 9 bases line up with TRBD1. V lost 7 bases and J lost 6; bases outside the gene matches: 7. This CDR3 is built from 14 residues. CDR1 is MNHEY, CDR2 SVGAGI, per germline. The CDR3 DNA sequence: TGTGCCAGCACCCCGGGACAGGGTGTTCAGCCCCAGCATTTT. Translated: CASTPGQGVQPQHF.

The CDR3 reads CASSPLTSGGPDTQYF. The CDR3 nucleotides are TGCGCCAGCAGCCCACTGACTAGCGGGGGACCAGATACGCAGTATTTT. The rearrangement uses TRBV5-1 and TRBJ2-3; 12 bases align to TRBD2. Germline lookup yields CDR1 SGHRS and CDR2 YFSETQ. The CDR3 is 16 residues long. Germline trimming cut 4 bases from V and 4 bases from J; bases unmatched to any gene: 7.

V is TRBV25-1 and J is TRBJ1-2; 8 bases map to TRBD1. CDR3 length: 13 residues. Unmatched junction bases numbered 4, after V lost 5 bases and J lost 5 bases. Germline lookup yields CDR1 MGHDK and CDR2 SYGVNS. The CDR3 nucleotides read TGTGCCAGCAGTCCGACAGGGGAATATGGCTACACCTTC. Amino acids: CASSPTGEYGYTF.

The chain is built from TRBV21-1 and TRBJ2-4; the table's D call, TRBD2, was not checked against the DNA. TRBV21-1 is termed a pseudogene. The CDR3 runs 23 residues. The CDR3 DNA is TGTGCCAGCAGCAAAGCGCAAATGGTAAGGGGGGGCGTTTTGACCGATCAGAAAAACATTCAGTACTTC. Its translation: CASSKAQMVRGGVLTDQKNIQYF.

This sequence joins TRBV11-2 and TRBJ1-1, with D uncertain. The CDR3 sequence is 13 residues long. The germline V gene has CDR1 SGHAT and CDR2 FQNNGV. V gave up 1 base and J gave up 3 bases, with 6 bases separating them. In DNA form, the CDR3 reads TGTGCCAGCAGCTTAGTCGCAGACACTGAAGCTTTCTTT. It encodes CASSLVADTEAFF.

This rearrangement joins TRBV6-5 to TRBJ2-5; 8 nucleotides line up with TRBD1. Germline V gene sequence: CDR1 MNHEY, CDR2 SVGAGI. The CDR3 is 15 residues long. V was clipped by 2 bases and J by 7 bases; unmatched bases: 9. The CDR3 DNA is TGTGCCAGCAGTTACCCTGGACAGGGAACGGGGACCCAGTACTTC. Translation: CASSYPGQGTGTQYF.

The gene calls are TRBV6-1 and TRBJ1-5, with D tentatively TRBD1 (6 bases). The CDR3 consists of 14 residues. Per the germline V gene, CDR1 is MNHNS and CDR2 is SASEGT. V lost 3 bases and J 3 bases, leaving 9 bases between the germline ends. CDR3 nucleotides: TGTGCCAGCAGTGAGGGGACAAACAATCAGCCCCAGCATTTT. It is translated as CASSEGTNNQPQHF.

This chain links TRBV3-1 (or the pseudogene TRBV3-2) with TRBJ1-2, with D tentatively TRBD1 (6 bases). Trimming removed 4 bases from V and 4 bases from J, with 10 bases in between. The CDR3 sequence is 13 residues long. From germline, CDR1 is LGHDT and CDR2 YNNKEL (reference sequence). CDR3 in DNA: TGTGCCAGCAGCCTACAGGGAACCTATGGCTACACCTTC. This encodes CASSLQGTYGYTF.

The genes are TRBV7-2 and TRBJ1-1; D gene uncertain. The CDR3 runs to 14 residues. Between the trimmed V and J ends, which lost 1 base and 2 bases, there was a span of 8 bases. The germline CDR1 and CDR2 sequences are SGHTA and FQGNSA. In DNA form, the CDR3 reads TGTGCCAGCAGCTTAGTTGCGGGAAACACTGAAGCTTTCTTT. It codes for CASSLVAGNTEAFF.

V usage is TRBV11-3 and J usage is TRBJ2-1, with 10 nucleotides matching TRBD2. The J segment lost 8 bases and the V segment lost 6 bases, leaving 7 bases of the junction unmatched. Germline CDR1 and CDR2: SGHNT and YENEEA. CDR3 length: 14 residues. CDR3 residues: CASSKLAGGDEQFF. In nucleotides, the CDR3 is TGTGCCAGCAGTAAATTAGCGGGGGGCGATGAGCAGTTCTTC. Looking up the rest from reference TRBV11-3 and TRBJ2-1 gives the full variable domain: EAGVVQSPRYKIIEKKQPVAFWCNPISGHNTLYWYLQNLGQGPELLIRYENEEAVDDSQLPKDRFSAERLKGVDSTLKIQPAELGDSAVYLCASSKLAGGDEQFFGPGTRLTVL.

The V gene is TRBV19, the J gene TRBJ2-7; D is possibly TRBD1 (6 bases). Germline CDR1 and CDR2: LNHDA and SQIVND (reference sequence). V was trimmed by 3 bases and J by 3 bases, leaving 15 bases between them. The CDR3 has 15 residues. CDR3 loop: CASSIRQGQSYEQYF. DNA for the CDR3: TGTGCCAGTAGTATCCGCCAAGGACAGAGCTACGAGCAGTACTTC.

The chain is built from TRBV19 and TRBJ1-2; 9 bases are a match to TRBD1. J gave up 6 bases and V 2 bases, and 7 bases lay outside the gene matches. The length of the CDR3 is 15 residues. From germline, CDR1 is LNHDA and CDR2 SQIVND (reference sequence). In nucleotides, the CDR3 is TGTGCCAGTAGTATAAATTGGACAGGGGAGAATGGCTACACCTTC. This gives the protein CASSINWTGENGYTF.

V usage is TRBV7-9 and J usage is TRBJ1-4; TRBD1 might be the D (5 bases). Germline V gene lookup returns CDR1 SEHNR and CDR2 FQNEAQ (reference sequence). This CDR3 has 13 amino acids. The ends were cut back, 5 bases at V and 7 bases at J, with 11 bases in the middle. CDR3 in amino acids: CASSLLGGEKLFF. The CDR3 nucleotides are TGTGCCAGCAGCCTTCTCGGGGGTGAAAAACTGTTTTTT.

The chain joins TRBV6-6 to TRBJ1-2; the match to TRBD1 covers 7 bases. Germline V gene data show CDR1 as MNHNY and CDR2 as SVGAGI (reference sequence). The CDR3 has 12 amino acids. V dropped 6 bases and J dropped 8; count of bases not matched to a gene: 6. The CDR3 DNA is TGTGCCAGCAGGCCGACAGGGCAGGGCTACACCTTC. This codes for CASRPTGQGYTF.

This rearrangement joins TRBV28 to TRBJ2-2; tentatively, D is TRBD2 (6 bases). This CDR3 has 13 residues. The V gene lost 11 bases and the J gene lost 4 bases, with 14 bases spanning the gap. Germline-derived CDR1 and CDR2 are MDHEN and SYDVKM. CDR3 region: CACVEGTTGELFF. CDR3 nucleotide sequence: TGTGCCTGCGTGGAGGGGACCACCGGGGAGCTGTTTTTT.

The chain is built from TRBV7-4 and TRBJ1-2; D is undetermined. The V gene lost 6 bases and the J gene lost 6 bases, with 5 bases spanning the gap. The CDR3 spans 10 residues. Germline CDR1 reads SGHVT; CDR2 reads SQSDAQ. CDR3 DNA: TGTGCCAGCAGGAACAATGGCTACACCTTC. Translation gives CASRNNGYTF.

V is TRBV6-2 or TRBV6-3 and J is TRBJ2-2, with a tentative D call TRBD2 (6 bases). V lost 2 bases to trimming and J lost 3 bases, with 10 bases between them. Germline V gives CDR1 MNHEY, CDR2 SVGEGT. The CDR3 consists of 15 residues. The CDR3 nucleotides are TGTGCCAGCAGTTACGTTGGCGGGGACACCGGGGAGCTGTTTTTT. Translation gives CASSYVGGDTGELFF.

The chain links TRBV7-9 to TRBJ1-6, with TRBD1 as a possible D gene (6 bases). Deletions cut 3 bases from V and 6 bases from J, with 12 bases between. CDR1 and CDR2 (germline): SEHNR, FQNEAQ (reference sequence). CDR3 length equals 15 residues. In DNA form, the CDR3 reads TGTGCCAGCAGCTTGCAGGGGCGGATTAATTCACCCCTCCACTTT. Amino acids: CASSLQGRINSPLHF.

CDR3 DNA sequence: TGTGCCAGCAGTTTGGGGGGAACCTACGAGCAGTACTTC. Translated: CASSLGGTYEQYF. J is TRBJ2-7 and V is TRBV12-3 or TRBV12-4; a possible D gene is TRBD2 (6 bases). V lost 3 bases, J lost 2 bases, and 8 bases lay in between. There are 13 residues in the CDR3.

The chain couples TRBV2 to TRBJ1-1; D gene uncertain. CDR3 length: 11 residues. CDR1 is SNHLY and CDR2 is FYNNEI in the germline V gene. Trimming stripped 7 bases from V and 8 bases from J, with 11 bases between. The CDR3 DNA follows: TGTGCCAGCACCTTCGGAGGGGAAGCTTTCTTT. It translates to CASTFGGEAFF. Filled out from reference TRBV2 and TRBJ1-1, the complete variable domain reads EPEVTQTPSHQVTQMGQEVILRCVPISNHLYFYWYRQILGQKVEFLVSFYNNEISEKSEIFDDQFSVERPDGSNFTLKIRSTKLEDSAMYFCASTFGGEAFFGQGTRLTVV.

The chain links TRBV2 to TRBJ1-1; 11 bases align to TRBD1. Losses at the gene ends were 6 bases for V and 4 bases for J; bases not matched to a gene: 4. This CDR3 is 14 amino acids long. Germline-derived CDR1 and CDR2 are SNHLY and FYNNEI. The CDR3 nucleotides are TGTGCCAGCAGCGGACAGGGGGCCGTCACTGAAGCTTTCTTT. Translated, it gives CASSGQGAVTEAFF.